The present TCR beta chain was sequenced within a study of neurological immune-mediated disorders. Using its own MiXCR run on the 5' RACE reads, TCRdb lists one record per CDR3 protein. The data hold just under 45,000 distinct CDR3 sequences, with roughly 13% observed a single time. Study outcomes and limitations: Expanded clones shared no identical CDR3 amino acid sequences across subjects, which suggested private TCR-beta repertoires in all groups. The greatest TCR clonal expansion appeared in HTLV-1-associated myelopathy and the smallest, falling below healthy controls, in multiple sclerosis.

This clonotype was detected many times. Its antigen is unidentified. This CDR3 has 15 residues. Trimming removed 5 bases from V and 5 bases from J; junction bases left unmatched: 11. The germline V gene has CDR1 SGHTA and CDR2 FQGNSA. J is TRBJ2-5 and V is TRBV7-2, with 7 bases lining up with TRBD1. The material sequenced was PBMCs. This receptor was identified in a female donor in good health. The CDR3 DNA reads TGTGCCAGCAGCCCCAATACAGGGGCGGCGGAGACCCAGTACTTC. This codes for CASSPNTGAAETQYF.